A single sample is the source of the 19 T cell receptor beta chains below, sequenced in a study of PD-1 blockade in classical Hodgkin lymphoma. All trial patients relapsed after autologous stem cell transplantation. Sequencing was performed with immunoSEQ multiplex PCR; in TCRdb, only in-frame clones are kept and a portion is missing. The sample has approximately 98,000 clones, about 88% seen once. Specimen: peripheral blood mononuclear cells (PBMCs), collected before the second cycle of nivolumab. The origin of the receptors is a human donor with classical Hodgkin lymphoma.

This CDR3 is CASERDDSYEQYF. In DNA, the CDR3 is TGTGCCAGTGAACGGGACGACAGCTACGAGCAGTACTTC. The gene calls are TRBV19 and TRBJ2-7, with D perhaps assigned TRBD1 or TRBD2 (5 bases each). Germline CDR1 reads LNHDA; CDR2 reads SQIVND (reference sequence). V was cut by 8 bases and J by 3 bases, with 14 bases left in between. This CDR3 is built from 13 residues.

V gene TRBV2 combines with J gene TRBJ2-7; no firm D call. The germline CDR1 and CDR2 sequences are SNHLY and FYNNEI. The CDR3 contains 13 residues. V was clipped by 6 bases and J by 0 bases, with 9 bases between them. The CDR3 nucleotides are TGTGCCAGCAGCCGGGTTACCTCCTACGAGCAGTACTTC. Its translation is CASSRVTSYEQYF.

The table lists this clone with a count of one. J is TRBJ1-2 and V is TRBV29-1; D is possibly TRBD1 (6 bases). From germline, CDR1 is SQVTM and CDR2 ANQGSEA. The V gene lost 4 bases and the J gene lost 4 bases, with 10 bases spanning the gap. The CDR3 has 12 amino acids. CDR3 amino acids: CSVGTEFYGYTF. CDR3 coding DNA: TGCAGCGTTGGGACAGAGTTCTATGGCTACACCTTC.

The chain couples TRBV7-9 to TRBJ1-1; D is unresolved. V lost 5 bases and J 0 bases, leaving 10 bases between the germline ends. CDR1 is SEHNR and CDR2 is FQNEAQ in the germline V gene (reference sequence). There are 14 residues in the CDR3. DNA of the CDR3: TGTGCCAGCAGCCAGTTCGGGGTGAACACTGAAGCTTTCTTT. As protein: CASSQFGVNTEAFF.

The gene calls are TRBV10-3 and TRBJ2-5, with 7 bases identical to TRBD1. The CDR3 contains 14 residues. V lost 0 bases and J lost 4; bases outside the gene matches: 2. The germline CDR1 and CDR2 sequences are ENHRY and SYGVKD. The CDR3 nucleotides read TGTGCCATCAGTGAGTCGACAGGGCGAGAGACCCAGTACTTC. This encodes CAISESTGRETQYF.

The chain has TRBV11-3 and TRBJ2-1; D gene unclear. Deletions cut 5 bases from V and 9 bases from J, with 14 bases between. CDR1 is SGHNT and CDR2 is YENEEA in the germline V gene. CDR3 size: 13 residues. The CDR3 spells CASSRRDGPEQFF. CDR3 in DNA: TGTGCCAGCAGCCGAAGGGATGGGCCTGAGCAGTTCTTC.

The V and J genes are TRBV15 and TRBJ2-7; no reliable D call. Germline V gene data show CDR1 as LNHNV and CDR2 as YYDKDF (reference sequence). The CDR3 is 11 residues long. Trimming took off 1 base at V and 6 bases at J, with 4 bases between the two ends. Written as DNA, the CDR3 is TGTGCCACCAGCAGAGGGTTCGAGCAGTACTTC. It is translated as CATSRGFEQYF.

CDR3 bases: TGTGCCAGTAGTATCGGGTCCAATGAGCAGTTCTTC. Its translation is CASSIGSNEQFF. This chain links TRBV19 with TRBJ2-1; D ambiguous. This CDR3 contains 12 residues. Per germline, CDR1 LNHDA and CDR2 SQIVND (reference sequence). The ends were cut back, 3 bases at V and 6 bases at J, with 6 bases in the middle.

J is TRBJ1-3 and V is TRBV30; the match to TRBD1 covers 7 bases. This CDR3 has 16 residues. CDR1 and CDR2 (germline): GTSNPN, SVGIG (reference sequence). The V segment lost 0 bases and the J segment 0 bases; nucleotides outside the gene matches: 5. CDR3 loop: CAWSVGGRYSGNTIYF. The CDR3 bases are TGTGCCTGGAGTGTAGGGGGCCGATACTCTGGAAACACCATATATTTT.

V gene TRBV28 combines with J gene TRBJ1-5; D unclear. This CDR3 has 15 residues. The germline CDR1 and CDR2 sequences are MDHEN and SYDVKM. V shed 6 bases and J shed 2 bases, with 14 bases lying between them. The CDR3 is CASSARPDGNQPQHF. The CDR3 nucleotides are TGTGCCAGCAGCGCACGGCCGGACGGCAATCAGCCCCAGCATTTT.

This clone appeared a single time. V gene TRBV7-9 combines with J gene TRBJ1-1, with D maybe TRBD1 (6 bases). Trimming pared 6 bases from V and 4 bases from J, leaving 24 bases between. The CDR3 consists of 17 residues. The germline CDR1 and CDR2 sequences are SEHNR and FQNEAQ (reference sequence). The CDR3 bases are TGTGCCAGCAGGCTCTCGTCGGGGGGCACTGGTGGCACTGAAGCTTTCTTT. Amino acid sequence: CASRLSSGGTGGTEAFF.

The CDR3 protein is CASSFQETQYF. DNA of the CDR3: TGCGCCAGCAGCTTCCAAGAGACCCAGTACTTC. This chain connects TRBV5-1 to TRBJ2-5; D is unclear. The length of the CDR3 is 11 residues. V was trimmed by 2 bases and J by 1 base, leaving 0 bases between them. Germline V gene sequence: CDR1 SGHRS, CDR2 YFSETQ. Filled out from reference TRBV5-1 and TRBJ2-5, the complete variable domain reads KAGVTQTPRYLIKTRGQQVTLSCSPISGHRSVSWYQQTPGQGLQFLFEYFSETQRNKGNFPGRFSGRQFSNSRSEMNVSTLELGDSALYLCASSFQETQYFGPGTRLLVL.

The rearrangement links TRBV6-6 to TRBJ2-7, with D perhaps matching TRBD2 (5 bases). This CDR3 is 13 amino acids long. Germline assignment: CDR1 MNHNY and CDR2 SVGAGI (reference sequence). The V gene lost 4 bases and the J gene lost 3 bases, with 10 bases spanning the gap. The CDR3 here is CASSSSSNYEQYF. Written as DNA, the CDR3 is TGTGCCAGCAGTTCTAGCAGTAACTACGAGCAGTACTTC.

This chain links TRBV7-8 with TRBJ1-5, with D tentatively TRBD1 (5 bases). V dropped 5 bases and J dropped 4 bases, with 15 bases sitting between them. Germline assignment: CDR1 SGHVS and CDR2 FQNEAQ. This CDR3 is built from 15 residues. The CDR3 DNA sequence: TGTGCCAGCAGCCCTCCGAGTGGGGCAAATCAGCCCCAGCATTTT. Residues: CASSPPSGANQPQHF.

The chain has TRBV7-9 and TRBJ2-5; a weak D match, TRBD1 (6 bases). The germline gives CDR1 SEHNR, CDR2 FQNEAQ (reference sequence). This CDR3 contains 15 residues. Deletions cut 6 bases from V and 5 bases from J, with 19 bases between. CDR3 bases: TGTGCCAGCAGACTGACAGGAGCTGCTCACGAGACCCAGTACTTC. It translates to CASRLTGAAHETQYF.

The chain joins TRBV5-4 to TRBJ2-5; 15 bases align to TRBD2. Germline CDR1 SGHNT, CDR2 YYREEE (reference sequence). The trim removed 4 bases at V and 3 bases at J, leaving 7 bases unmatched. The CDR3 consists of 17 residues. This CDR3 is CASSPGLAGGPEETQYF. The CDR3 region has the DNA TGTGCCAGCAGCCCTGGACTAGCGGGAGGGCCTGAAGAGACCCAGTACTTC. The full variable domain, completed using reference TRBV5-4 and TRBJ2-5, is ETGVTQSPTHLIKTRGQQVTLRCSSQSGHNTVSWYQQALGQGPQFIFQYYREEENGRGNFPPRFSGLQFPNYSSELNVNALELDDSALYLCASSPGLAGGPEETQYFGPGTRLLVL.

The chain is built from TRBV30 and TRBJ1-1, with D possibly being TRBD1 (6 bases). V was clipped by 7 bases and J by 1 base, with 13 bases between them. The CDR3 spans 13 residues. CDR1 and CDR2 (germline): GTSNPN, SVGIG (reference sequence). The CDR3 is CALRQESNTEAFF. The CDR3 nucleotides read TGTGCCTTGAGACAGGAATCGAACACTGAAGCTTTCTTT.

The rearrangement uses TRBV7-9 and TRBJ1-6; D is possibly TRBD1 (5 bases). Germline V gene sequence: CDR1 SEHNR, CDR2 FQNEAQ (reference sequence). There are 13 residues in the CDR3. V gave up 1 base and J gave up 7 bases, with 5 bases separating them. For the CDR3, the DNA is TGTGCCAGCAGCTTAGGGGGGAATTCACCCCTCCACTTT. Protein: CASSLGGNSPLHF.

V is TRBV7-9 and J is TRBJ2-3, with a possible D match to TRBD2 (5 bases). V was shortened by 4 bases and J by 4 bases, with 18 bases between the two germline ends. The CDR3 totals 16 residues. Germline values: CDR1 SEHNR, CDR2 FQNEAQ (reference sequence). Written as DNA, the CDR3 is TGTGCCAGCAGCTGGGGTACGGGGAGAGGCGCAGATACGCAGTATTTT. Amino acid sequence: CASSWGTGRGADTQYF.